The T cell receptor (beta chain) described here comes from a study of shared clonotypes between healthy human individuals. Study-wide points: In contrast to clonotypes shared by all four donors, non-shared clonotypes had lower generation probabilities. What naive subsets generally showed was a larger estimated richness than memory subsets showed. Around 4.9% of naive CD4 clonotypes were shared across a handful of donors.

This clone showed up just a few times. The antigen is not known. The same CDR3 can be traced to other DNA sequences in this sample. The V gene's germline CDR1 is KGHSH and CDR2 LQKENI. V lost 4 bases to trimming and J lost 0 bases, with 4 bases between them. This CDR3 contains 12 residues. Sorted-subset replicate PCRs used about 180 ng DNA, roughly 28,000 T cell genomes. Only in-frame clones appear in the TCRdb table, and some are missing; sequencing was by immunoSEQ multiplex PCR. The table includes 2 million to 3 million clones, over 85% detected once. The receptor's source is a man aged 18 to 29 in good health. Some clones in this sample may be carry-over from other donors' samples. The chain combines TRBV18 with TRBJ2-7; D call uncertain. The sample comprised naive CD4+ T cells from PBMCs. Subset denoted: CD45RA+ positively selected. Here the CDR3 reads CASSLSSYEQYF. The CDR3 DNA reads as TGTGCCAGCTCACTCAGCTCCTACGAGCAGTACTTC.